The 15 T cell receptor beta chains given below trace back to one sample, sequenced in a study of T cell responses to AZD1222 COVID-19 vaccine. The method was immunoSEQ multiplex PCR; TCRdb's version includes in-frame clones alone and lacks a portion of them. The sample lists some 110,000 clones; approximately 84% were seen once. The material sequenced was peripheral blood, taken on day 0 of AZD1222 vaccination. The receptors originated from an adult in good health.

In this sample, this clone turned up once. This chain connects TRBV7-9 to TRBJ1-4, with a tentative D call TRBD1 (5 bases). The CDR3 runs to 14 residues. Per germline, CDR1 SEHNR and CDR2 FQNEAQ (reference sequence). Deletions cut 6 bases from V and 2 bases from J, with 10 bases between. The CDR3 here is CASRPGATNEKLFF. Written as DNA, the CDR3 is TGTGCCAGCAGACCCGGGGCTACTAATGAAAAACTGTTTTTT.

CDR3 amino acids: CASSHWGAGANVLTF. The DNA for the CDR3 is TGCGCCAGCAGCCATTGGGGGGCTGGGGCCAACGTCCTGACTTTC. V usage is TRBV4-1 and J usage is TRBJ2-6, with D possibly TRBD2 on 6 matching bases. The CDR3 contains 15 residues. CDR1 and CDR2 from the germline V gene are MGHRA and YSYEKL. V lost 3 bases to trimming and J lost 2 bases, with 8 bases between them.

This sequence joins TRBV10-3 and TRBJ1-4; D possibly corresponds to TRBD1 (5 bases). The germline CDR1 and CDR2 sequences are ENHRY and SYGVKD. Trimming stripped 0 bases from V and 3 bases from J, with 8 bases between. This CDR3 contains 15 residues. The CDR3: CAISESGTANEKLFF. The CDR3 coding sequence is TGTGCCATCAGTGAGTCGGGGACTGCTAATGAAAAACTGTTTTTT.

CDR3 residues: CASRDRGLTGELFF. The CDR3 nucleotides read TGTGCCAGCAGGGACAGGGGGCTTACCGGGGAGCTGTTTTTT. The genes are TRBV11-2 and TRBJ2-2, with TRBD1 matching 11 bases. Germline V CDR1 and CDR2: SGHAT, FQNNGV. This CDR3 contains 14 residues. The ends lost 6 bases at V and 5 bases at J; junction bases unmatched: 2.

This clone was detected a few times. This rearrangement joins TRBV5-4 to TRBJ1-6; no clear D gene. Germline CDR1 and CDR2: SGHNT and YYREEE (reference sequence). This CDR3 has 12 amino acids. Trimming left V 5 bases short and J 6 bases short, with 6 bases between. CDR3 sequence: CASRSGNSPLHF. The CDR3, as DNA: TGTGCCAGCAGGTCGGGTAATTCACCCCTCCACTTT.

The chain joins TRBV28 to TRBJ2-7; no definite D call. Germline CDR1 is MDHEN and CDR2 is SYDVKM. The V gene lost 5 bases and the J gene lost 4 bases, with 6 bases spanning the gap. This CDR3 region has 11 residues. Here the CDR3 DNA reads TGTGCCAGCAGTCAATCTTACGAGCAGTACTTC. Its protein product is CASSQSYEQYF.

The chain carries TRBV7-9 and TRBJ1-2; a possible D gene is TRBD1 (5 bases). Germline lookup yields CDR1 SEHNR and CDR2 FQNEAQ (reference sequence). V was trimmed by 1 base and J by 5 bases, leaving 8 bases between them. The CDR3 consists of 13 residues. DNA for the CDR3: TGTGCCAGCAGCTTAGAGACAGCATATGGCTACACCTTC. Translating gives CASSLETAYGYTF.

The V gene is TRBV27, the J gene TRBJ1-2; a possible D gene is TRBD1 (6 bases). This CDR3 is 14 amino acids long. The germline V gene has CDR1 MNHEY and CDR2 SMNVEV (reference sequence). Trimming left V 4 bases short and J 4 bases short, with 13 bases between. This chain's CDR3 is CASSSNNRVYGYTF. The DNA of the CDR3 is TGTGCCAGCAGTTCCAATAACAGGGTCTATGGCTACACCTTC.

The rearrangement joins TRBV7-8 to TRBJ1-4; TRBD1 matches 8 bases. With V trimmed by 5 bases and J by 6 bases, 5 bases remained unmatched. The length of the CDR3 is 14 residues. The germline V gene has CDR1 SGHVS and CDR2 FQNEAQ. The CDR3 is CASSPGGIDEKLFF. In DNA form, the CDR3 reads TGTGCCAGCAGCCCAGGGGGCATCGATGAAAAACTGTTTTTT.

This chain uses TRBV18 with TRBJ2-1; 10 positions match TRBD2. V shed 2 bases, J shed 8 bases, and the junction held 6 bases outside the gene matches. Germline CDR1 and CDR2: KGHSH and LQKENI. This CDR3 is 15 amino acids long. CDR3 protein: CASSPASGSVYEQFF. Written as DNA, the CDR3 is TGTGCCAGCTCACCAGCTAGCGGGAGTGTCTATGAGCAGTTCTTC.

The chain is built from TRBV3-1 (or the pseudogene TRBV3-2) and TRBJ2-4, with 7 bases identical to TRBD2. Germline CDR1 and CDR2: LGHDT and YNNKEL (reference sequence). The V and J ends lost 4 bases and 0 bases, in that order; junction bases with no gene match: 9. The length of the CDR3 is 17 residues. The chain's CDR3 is CASSPIWGGRAKNIQYF. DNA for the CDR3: TGTGCCAGCAGCCCCATTTGGGGCGGGAGAGCCAAAAACATTCAGTACTTC.

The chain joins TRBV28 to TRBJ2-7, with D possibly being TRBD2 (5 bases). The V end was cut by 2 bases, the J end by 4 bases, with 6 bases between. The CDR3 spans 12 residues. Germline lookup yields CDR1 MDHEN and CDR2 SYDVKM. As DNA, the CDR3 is TGTGCCAGCAGTTTAGGACTTTACGAGCAGTACTTC. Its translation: CASSLGLYEQYF.

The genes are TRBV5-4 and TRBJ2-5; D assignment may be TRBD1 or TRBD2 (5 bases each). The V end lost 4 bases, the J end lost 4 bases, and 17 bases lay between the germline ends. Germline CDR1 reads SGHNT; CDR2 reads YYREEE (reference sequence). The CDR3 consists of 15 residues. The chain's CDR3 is CASSASHAGGETQYF. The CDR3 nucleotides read TGTGCCAGCAGCGCGTCCCATGCTGGGGGAGAGACCCAGTACTTC.

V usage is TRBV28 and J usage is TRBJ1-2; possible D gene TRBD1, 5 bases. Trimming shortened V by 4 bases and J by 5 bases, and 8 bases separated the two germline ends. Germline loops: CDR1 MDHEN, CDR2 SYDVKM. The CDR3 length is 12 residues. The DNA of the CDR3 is TGTGCCAGCAGTTGGGGCGGTTATGGCTACACCTTC. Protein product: CASSWGGYGYTF.

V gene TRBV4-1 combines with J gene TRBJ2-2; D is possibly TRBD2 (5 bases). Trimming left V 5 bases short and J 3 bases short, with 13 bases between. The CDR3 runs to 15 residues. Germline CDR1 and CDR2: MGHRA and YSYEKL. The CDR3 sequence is CASSYGGRDTGELFF. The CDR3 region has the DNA TGCGCCAGCAGCTATGGAGGACGGGACACCGGGGAGCTGTTTTTT.